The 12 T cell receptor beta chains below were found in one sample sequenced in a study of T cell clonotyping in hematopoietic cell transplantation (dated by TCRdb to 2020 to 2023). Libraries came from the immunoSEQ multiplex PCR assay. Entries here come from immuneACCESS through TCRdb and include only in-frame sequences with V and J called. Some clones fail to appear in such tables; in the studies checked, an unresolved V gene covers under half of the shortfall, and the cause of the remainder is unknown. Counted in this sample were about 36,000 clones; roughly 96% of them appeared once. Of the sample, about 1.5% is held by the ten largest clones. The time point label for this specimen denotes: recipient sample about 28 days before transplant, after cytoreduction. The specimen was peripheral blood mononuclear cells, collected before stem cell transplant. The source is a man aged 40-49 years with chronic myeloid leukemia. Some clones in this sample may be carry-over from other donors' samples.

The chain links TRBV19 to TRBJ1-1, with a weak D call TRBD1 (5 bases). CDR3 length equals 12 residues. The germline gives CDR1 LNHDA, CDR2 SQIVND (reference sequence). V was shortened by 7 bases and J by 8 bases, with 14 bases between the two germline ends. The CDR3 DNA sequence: TGTGCCAGTATAGGAATCCCAGGGGAAGCTTTCTTT. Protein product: CASIGIPGEAFF.

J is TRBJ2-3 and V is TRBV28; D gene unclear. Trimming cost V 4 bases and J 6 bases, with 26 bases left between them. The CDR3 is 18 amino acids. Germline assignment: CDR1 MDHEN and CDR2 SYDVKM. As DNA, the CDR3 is TGTGCCAGCAGTTCGCCCCCGGCACCCCACTTTATTAGGGATACGCAGTATTTT. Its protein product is CASSSPPAPHFIRDTQYF.

CDR3 in DNA: TGCAGCGTTGGGGGTAGCGGGGGGGCTACAGATACGCAGTATTTT. Amino acid sequence: CSVGGSGGATDTQYF. The rearrangement links TRBV29-1 to TRBJ2-3, with 11 bases fitting TRBD2. Germline V gene lookup returns CDR1 SQVTM and CDR2 ANQGSEA. The CDR3 has 15 residues. J was trimmed by 3 bases and V by 4 bases; bases with no gene match: 6.

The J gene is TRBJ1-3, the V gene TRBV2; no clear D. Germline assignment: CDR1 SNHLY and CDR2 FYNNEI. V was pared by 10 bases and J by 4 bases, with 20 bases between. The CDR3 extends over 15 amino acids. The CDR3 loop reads CAIRTGLNEGNTIYF. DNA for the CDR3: TGTGCCATTCGGACGGGCCTTAATGAGGGAAACACCATATATTTT.

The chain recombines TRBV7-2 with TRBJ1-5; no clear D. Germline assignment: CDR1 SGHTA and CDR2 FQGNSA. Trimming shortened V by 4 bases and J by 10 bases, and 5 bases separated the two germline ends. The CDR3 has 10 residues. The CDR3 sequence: CASSSPPQHF. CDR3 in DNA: TGTGCCAGCAGCTCTCCCCCCCAGCATTTT.

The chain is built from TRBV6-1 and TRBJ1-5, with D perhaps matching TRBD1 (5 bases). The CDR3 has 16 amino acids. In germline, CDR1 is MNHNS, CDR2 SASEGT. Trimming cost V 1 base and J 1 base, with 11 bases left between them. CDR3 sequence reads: CASSEGPGLSNQPQHF. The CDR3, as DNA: TGTGCCAGCAGTGAAGGGCCAGGGCTAAGCAATCAGCCCCAGCATTTT.

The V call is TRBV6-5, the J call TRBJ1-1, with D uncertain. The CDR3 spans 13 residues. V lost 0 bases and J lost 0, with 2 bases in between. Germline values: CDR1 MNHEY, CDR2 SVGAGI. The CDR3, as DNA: TGTGCCAGCAGTTACTCGATGAACACTGAAGCTTTCTTT. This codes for CASSYSMNTEAFF.

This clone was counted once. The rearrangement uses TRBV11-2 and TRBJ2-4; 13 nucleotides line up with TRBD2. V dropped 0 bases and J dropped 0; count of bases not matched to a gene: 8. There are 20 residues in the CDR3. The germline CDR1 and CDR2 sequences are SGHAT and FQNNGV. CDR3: CASSLDAGLAGVLAKNIQYF. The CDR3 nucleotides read TGTGCCAGCAGCTTAGATGCTGGACTAGCGGGGGTTCTAGCCAAAAACATTCAGTACTTC.

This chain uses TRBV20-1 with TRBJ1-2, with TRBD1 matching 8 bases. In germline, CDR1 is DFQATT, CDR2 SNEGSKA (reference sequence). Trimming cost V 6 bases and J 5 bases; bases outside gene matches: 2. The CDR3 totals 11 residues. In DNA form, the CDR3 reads TGCAGTGCCACAGGGGGGTATGGCTACACCTTC. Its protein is CSATGGYGYTF.

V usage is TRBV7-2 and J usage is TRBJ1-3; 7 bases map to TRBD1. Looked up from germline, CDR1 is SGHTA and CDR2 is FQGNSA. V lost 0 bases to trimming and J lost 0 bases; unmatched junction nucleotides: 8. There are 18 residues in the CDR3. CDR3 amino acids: CASSLAPVNRGSGNTIYF. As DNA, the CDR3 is TGTGCCAGCAGCTTAGCTCCGGTTAACAGGGGCTCTGGAAACACCATATATTTT.

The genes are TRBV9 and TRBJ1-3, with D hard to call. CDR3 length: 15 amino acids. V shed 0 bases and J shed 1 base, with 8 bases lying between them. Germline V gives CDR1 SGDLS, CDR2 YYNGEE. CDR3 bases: TGTGCCAGCAGCGTAGTCGCTGAGTCTGGAAACACCATATATTTT. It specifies CASSVVAESGNTIYF.

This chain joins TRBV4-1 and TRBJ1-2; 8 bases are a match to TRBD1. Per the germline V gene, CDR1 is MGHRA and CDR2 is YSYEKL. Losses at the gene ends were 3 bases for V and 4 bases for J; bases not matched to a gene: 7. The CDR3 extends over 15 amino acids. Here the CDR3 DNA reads TGCGCCAGCAGCCATCGCCGGGACAGGAGCTATGGCTACACCTTC. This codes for CASSHRRDRSYGYTF.